This record looks at one T cell receptor (beta chain) sequence and its context. Its antigen is still unknown. Axillary draining lymph nodes of breast cancer patients supplied the node samples. TCRdb called the multiplex PCR reads again in MiXCR, with one record for every CDR3 protein. The table lists 150,000 to 200,000 distinct CDR3 sequences, approximately 30% of them singletons. The data are from a study of breast tumors, draining lymph nodes, adjacent tissues. Whole-study findings and limits: That most tumor T cells come from lymph nodes remained unproven. Luminal-like breast cancer showed significantly greater tumor-nontumor repertoire similarity than basal-like breast cancer did. Compared with lymph nodes, tumors were less diverse; compared with nontumor tissue, more.

The sample consisted of axillary lymph node tissue. The receptor comes from a female donor with breast cancer. Some clones in this sample may be carry-over from other donors' samples.

The CDR3 region is CATSFSGHTEAFF. Here the CDR3 DNA reads TGTGCCACCAGTTTCAGTGGGCACACTGAAGCTTTCTTT. J is TRBJ1-1 and V is TRBV24-1; D gene unclear. CDR3 size: 13 residues. Germline-derived CDR1 and CDR2 are KGHDR and SFDVKD. The V end lost 6 bases, the J end lost 3 bases, and 10 bases lay between the germline ends.